This T cell receptor beta chain was recovered during a study of T cells in narcolepsy. Sequencing used immunoSEQ multiplex PCR; TCRdb keeps in-frame clones, though not all of them. The repertoire holds about 27,000 clones, with around 78% as singletons. The sequenced material came from CD45RA- memory CD4+ T cells from PBMCs. This sequence was found in a human donor with narcolepsy.

The chain's CDR3 is CASTMDSQETQYF. DNA for the CDR3: TGTGCCAGCACCATGGACAGCCAAGAGACCCAGTACTTC. The chain carries TRBV6-6 and TRBJ2-5; weak D call: TRBD1 (6 bases). Germline assignment: CDR1 MNHNY and CDR2 SVGAGI (reference sequence). With 7 bases removed from V and 1 base from J, the gap between germline ends came to 10 bases. The CDR3 consists of 13 residues.